This T cell receptor (beta chain) stems from a study of T-cell memory formation after mild COVID-19 (dated by TCRdb to about 2021). General notes on the study: TCR sequence clusters from the two donors were largely donor specific. T-cell clones expanding and contracting after mild COVID-19 in a couple of donors were tracked by longitudinal TCRalpha and TCRbeta repertoire sequencing. The cohort comprised two young, previously healthy adult volunteers, one female and one male. The paper's findings and limits, for the study overall: Only a couple of mild cases were covered in the study, and larger cohorts including severe cases with pre-infection samples were considered necessary. Clones that contracted from day 15 to 85 showed balanced CD4/CD8 phenotypes, whereas a second wave of clones that expanded from day 15 to 37 leaned towards CD4+. Some responding clones were detected in pre-infection memory, which suggested that pre-existing cross-reactive memory T cells had joined the SARS-CoV-2 response. Contracting CD4+ clones appeared mostly in the CM and EM memory subsets, whereas CD8+ clones were enriched in EMRA. SARS-CoV-2 specificity of the second-wave clones peaking on day 37 was not confirmed.

In the case of this clonotype: Its antigen is unknown. Nothing much larger sits one base from this clone, and base qualities are not available.

These reads were obtained on an Illumina NovaSeq 6000. Using 5'RACE with constant-segment primers, TCRalpha and TCRbeta cDNA libraries were constructed, with sample barcodes and unique molecular identifiers added in the process. RNA was extracted from every sample with Trizol reagent. Amplification of the libraries took two PCR steps, and the second step added a second sample barcode plus Illumina TruSeq adapters. The libraries were sequenced on an Illumina NovaSeq using 2 x 150 bp paired-end reads. Under the source paper's analysis protocol: Demultiplexing of reads and collapsing into UMI-guided consensus sequences were performed with migec v1.2.7. Using mixcr v2.1.11, the UMI consensuses were aligned to TRA and TRB V and J templates and assembled into clonotypes. A clonotype was counted as expanded or contracted only if both edgeR and NoisET called the change significant, with noise models trained on biological replicates. edgeR calls used a false discovery rate-adjusted p below 0.01 and a log2 fold-change threshold of 1. PCA with hierarchical clustering of max-normalized trajectories of the 1000 most abundant clonotypes was used as exploratory dynamics analysis. Each responding clone was given a CD4 or CD8 phenotype based on the CD4+ and CD8+ repertoires, which had been sequenced separately. Through fastp at Q25 and MiXCR, TCRdb rebuilt clones from the public reads, retaining in-frame beta chains. Every entry covers one CDR3 protein and lists the most common genes and DNA from its rows. The V and J calls and clone size come from TCRdb's table, not from the authors' own analysis. Recorded for this sample are approximately 350,000 distinct CDR3 sequences; around 30% of them occurred a single time. About 14% of the sample is held by the ten biggest clonotypes.

Ficoll-Paque density gradient centrifugation was the method used to isolate PBMCs. The CDR3 starts with the cysteine, ends with the phenylalanine, and has 17 residues. This entry keeps only the CDR3 DNA: 51 bases, framed from base 1. The germline V gene (reference sequence) provides CDR1 LGHDT and CDR2 YNNKEL. V ends up 0 bases short and J 9 bases short, with an unmatched junction base count of 12. The sequence derives from an adult woman who had mild COVID-19 (a few samples of this study predate the infection). The sample titles of this study are shuffled in the database, so cell type and time point are left out; the donor was told from shared clones. The sample comprised PBMCs or a T cell subset sorted from them (not recorded which). This chain joins TRBV3-1 to TRBJ2-1, with TRBD2 identical over 9 junction bases. The CDR3 in this case is CASSQEGGRALEGEQFF. Here is the DNA: TGTGCCAGCAGCCAAGAAGGCGGGAGGGCCTTAGAGGGTGAGCAGTTCTTC.